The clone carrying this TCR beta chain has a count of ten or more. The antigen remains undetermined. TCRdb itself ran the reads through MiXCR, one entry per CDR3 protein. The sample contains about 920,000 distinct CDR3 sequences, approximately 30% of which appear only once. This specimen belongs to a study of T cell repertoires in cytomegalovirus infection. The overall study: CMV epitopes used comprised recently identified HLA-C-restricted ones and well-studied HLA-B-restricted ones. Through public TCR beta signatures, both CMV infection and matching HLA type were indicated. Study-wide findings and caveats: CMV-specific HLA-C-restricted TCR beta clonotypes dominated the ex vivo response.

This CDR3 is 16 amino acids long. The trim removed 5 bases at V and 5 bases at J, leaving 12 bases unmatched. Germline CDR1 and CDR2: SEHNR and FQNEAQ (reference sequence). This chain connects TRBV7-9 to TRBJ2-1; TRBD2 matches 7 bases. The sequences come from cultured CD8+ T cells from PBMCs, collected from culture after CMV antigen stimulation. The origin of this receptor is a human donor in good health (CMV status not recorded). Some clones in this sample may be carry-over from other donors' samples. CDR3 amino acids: CASSDSNQGGDNEQFF. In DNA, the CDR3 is TGTGCCAGCAGCGATTCCAATCAGGGAGGGGACAATGAGCAGTTCTTC.